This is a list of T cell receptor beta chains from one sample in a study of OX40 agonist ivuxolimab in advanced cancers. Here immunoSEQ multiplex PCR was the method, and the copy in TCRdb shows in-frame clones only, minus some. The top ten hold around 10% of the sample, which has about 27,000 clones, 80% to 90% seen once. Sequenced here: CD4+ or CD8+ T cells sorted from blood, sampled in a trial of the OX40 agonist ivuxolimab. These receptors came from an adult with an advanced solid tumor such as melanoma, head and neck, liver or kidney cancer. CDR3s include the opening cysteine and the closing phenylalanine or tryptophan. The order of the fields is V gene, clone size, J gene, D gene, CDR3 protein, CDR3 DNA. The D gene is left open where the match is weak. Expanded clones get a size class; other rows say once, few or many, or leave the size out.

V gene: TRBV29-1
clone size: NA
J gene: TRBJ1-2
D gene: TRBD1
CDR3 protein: CSAIRQGLNYGYTF
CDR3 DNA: TGCAGCGCCATAAGACAGGGGCTGAACTATGGCTACACCTTC

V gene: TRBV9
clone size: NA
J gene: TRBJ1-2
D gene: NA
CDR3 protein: CASSVTREQVGYTF
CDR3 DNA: TGTGCCAGCAGCGTAACCCGGGAACAAGTTGGCTACACCTTC

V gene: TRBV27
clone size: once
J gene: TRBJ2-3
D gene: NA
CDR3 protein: CASSSWTTGNTDTQYF
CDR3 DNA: TGTGCCAGCAGCTCTTGGACAACGGGTAACACAGATACGCAGTATTTT

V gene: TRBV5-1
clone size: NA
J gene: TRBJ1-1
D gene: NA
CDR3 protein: CASSLSPLMSTEAFF
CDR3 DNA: TGCGCCAGCAGCTTGTCTCCGTTGATGAGCACTGAAGCTTTCTTT

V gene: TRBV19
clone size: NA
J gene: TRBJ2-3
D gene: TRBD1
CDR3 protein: CASSDRGPDTQYF
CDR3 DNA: TGTGCCAGTAGTGACAGGGGTCCAGATACGCAGTATTTT

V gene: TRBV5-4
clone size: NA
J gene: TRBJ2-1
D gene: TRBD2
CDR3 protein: CASSLGGEQFF
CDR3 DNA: TGTGCCAGCAGCCTCGGGGGGGAGCAGTTCTTC

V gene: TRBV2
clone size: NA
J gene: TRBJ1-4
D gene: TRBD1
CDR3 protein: CASRGPGQGLEKLFF
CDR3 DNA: TGTGCCAGCAGGGGACCGGGACAGGGTCTTGAAAAACTGTTTTTT

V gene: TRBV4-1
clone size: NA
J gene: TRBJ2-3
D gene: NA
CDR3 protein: CASSQDAQDDVDRTDTQYF
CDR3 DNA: TGCGCCAGCAGCCAAGATGCCCAGGATGACGTTGACAGGACAGATACGCAGTATTTT

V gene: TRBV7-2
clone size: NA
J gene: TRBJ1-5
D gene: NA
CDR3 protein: CASSLGLAQPQHF
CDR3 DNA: TGTGCCAGCAGCTTGGGCCTTGCTCAGCCCCAGCATTTT

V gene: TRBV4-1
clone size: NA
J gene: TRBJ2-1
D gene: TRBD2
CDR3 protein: CASSQDERGFGNEQFF
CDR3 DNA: TGCGCCAGCAGCCAAGACGAGCGGGGCTTTGGGAATGAGCAGTTCTTC

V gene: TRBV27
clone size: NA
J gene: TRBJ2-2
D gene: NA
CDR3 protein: CASSLSTGAGELFF
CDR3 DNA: TGTGCCAGCAGTTTATCGACGGGGGCCGGGGAGCTGTTTTTT

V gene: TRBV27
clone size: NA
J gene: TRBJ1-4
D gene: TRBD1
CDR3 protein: CASSSGTGLFSEKLFF
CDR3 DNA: TGTGCCAGCAGTTCTGGGACAGGCTTATTCTCTGAAAAACTGTTTTTT

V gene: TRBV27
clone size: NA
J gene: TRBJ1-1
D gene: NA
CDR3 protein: CASNDHGTEAFF
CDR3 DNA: TGTGCCAGCAATGACCACGGCACTGAAGCTTTCTTT

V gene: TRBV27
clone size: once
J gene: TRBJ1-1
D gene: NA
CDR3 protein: CASSPLRENTEAFF
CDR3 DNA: TGTGCCAGCAGTCCACTCCGGGAGAACACTGAAGCTTTCTTT

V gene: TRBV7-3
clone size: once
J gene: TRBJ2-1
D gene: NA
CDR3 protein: CASSQQDNEQFF
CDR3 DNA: TGTGCCAGCAGCCAACAAGACAATGAGCAGTTCTTC

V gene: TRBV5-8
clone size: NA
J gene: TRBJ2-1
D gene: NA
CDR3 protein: CASSLEDVGYEQFF
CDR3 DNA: TGTGCCAGCAGCTTGGAGGACGTAGGGTATGAGCAGTTCTTC

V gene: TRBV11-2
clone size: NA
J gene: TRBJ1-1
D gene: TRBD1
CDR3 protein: CASSLARQGEAFF
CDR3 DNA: TGTGCCAGCAGCTTAGCGAGACAGGGTGAAGCTTTCTTT

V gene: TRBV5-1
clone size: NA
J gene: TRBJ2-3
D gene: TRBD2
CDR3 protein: CASSWGTSGADTQYF
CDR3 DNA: TGCGCCAGCAGCTGGGGGACTAGCGGGGCAGATACGCAGTATTTT

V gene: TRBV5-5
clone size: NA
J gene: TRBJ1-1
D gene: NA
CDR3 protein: CASSLTGAEAFF
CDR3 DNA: TGTGCCAGCAGCTTAACAGGAGCTGAAGCTTTCTTT

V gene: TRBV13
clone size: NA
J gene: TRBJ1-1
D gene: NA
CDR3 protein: CASSRWGPNTEAFF
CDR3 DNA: TGTGCCAGCAGCCGTTGGGGACCGAACACTGAAGCTTTCTTT

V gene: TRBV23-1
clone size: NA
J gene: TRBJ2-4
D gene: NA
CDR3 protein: CASSQSNWGMGIQYF
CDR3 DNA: TGCGCCAGCAGTCAATCGAACTGGGGGATGGGCATTCAGTACTTC

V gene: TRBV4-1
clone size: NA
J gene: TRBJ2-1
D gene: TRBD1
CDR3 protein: CASRQRDRGGDEQFF
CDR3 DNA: TGCGCCAGCAGGCAGAGGGACAGGGGGGGGGATGAGCAGTTCTTC

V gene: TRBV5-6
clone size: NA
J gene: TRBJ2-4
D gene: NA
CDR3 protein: CASSLPGVDLAKNIQYF
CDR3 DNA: TGTGCCAGCAGCTTGCCGGGGGTCGACCTAGCCAAAAACATTCAGTACTTC

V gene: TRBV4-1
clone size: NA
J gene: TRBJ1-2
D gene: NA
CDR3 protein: CASSQTDITGTVSGYTF
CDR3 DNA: TGCGCCAGCAGCCAGACGGATATTACCGGGACCGTGTCTGGCTACACCTTC

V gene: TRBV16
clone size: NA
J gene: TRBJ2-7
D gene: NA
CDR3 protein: CASSQLLGEHYEQYF
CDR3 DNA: TGTGCCAGCAGCCAACTACTCGGGGAACACTACGAGCAGTACTTC

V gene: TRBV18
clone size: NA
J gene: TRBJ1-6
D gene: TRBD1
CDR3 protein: CASSPGTGVNSPLHF
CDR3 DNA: TGTGCCAGCTCACCGGGGACAGGGGTAAATTCACCCCTCCACTTT

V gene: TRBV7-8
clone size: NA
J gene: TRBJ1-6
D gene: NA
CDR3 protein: CASSLGYGTNSPLHF
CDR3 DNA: TGTGCCAGCAGCTTAGGGTACGGAACTAATTCACCCCTCCACTTT

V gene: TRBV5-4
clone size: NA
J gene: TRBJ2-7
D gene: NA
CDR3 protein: CASSLISRGDYEQYF
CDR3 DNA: TGTGCCAGCAGCTTGATTTCCAGGGGCGACTACGAGCAGTACTTC

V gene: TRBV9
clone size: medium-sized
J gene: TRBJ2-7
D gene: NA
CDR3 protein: CASSPKGLDRLKEQYF
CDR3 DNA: TGTGCCAGCAGTCCTAAGGGATTGGACCGGCTGAAAGAGCAGTACTTC

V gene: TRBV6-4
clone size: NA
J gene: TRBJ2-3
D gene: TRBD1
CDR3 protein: CASSDGQGPSTDTQYF
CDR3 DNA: TGTGCCAGCAGTGACGGACAGGGGCCTAGCACAGATACGCAGTATTTT

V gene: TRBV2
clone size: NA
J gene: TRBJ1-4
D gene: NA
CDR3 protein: CASSGLVGASTNEKLFF
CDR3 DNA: TGTGCCAGCAGCGGGTTAGTAGGGGCCTCAACTAATGAAAAACTGTTTTTT

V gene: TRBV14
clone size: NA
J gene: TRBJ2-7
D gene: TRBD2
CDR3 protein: CASSQTGEGTYEQYF
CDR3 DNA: TGTGCCAGCAGCCAGACCGGGGAGGGGACCTACGAGCAGTACTTC

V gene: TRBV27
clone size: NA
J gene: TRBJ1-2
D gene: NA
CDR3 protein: CASSLSAGDRANYGYTF
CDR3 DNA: TGTGCCAGCAGTTTATCCGCCGGGGACCGGGCGAACTATGGCTACACCTTC

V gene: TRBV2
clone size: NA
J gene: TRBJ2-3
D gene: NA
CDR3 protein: CASSEWGVGDTQYF
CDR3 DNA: TGTGCCAGCAGTGAATGGGGAGTCGGCGATACGCAGTATTTT

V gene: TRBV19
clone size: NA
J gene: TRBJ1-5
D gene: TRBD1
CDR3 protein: CASSPGQGFGPQHF
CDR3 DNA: TGTGCCAGTAGTCCCGGACAGGGTTTTGGCCCCCAGCATTTT

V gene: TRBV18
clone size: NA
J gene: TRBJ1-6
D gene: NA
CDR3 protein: CASSPGRGVGYNSPLHF
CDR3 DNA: TGTGCCAGCTCACCAGGAAGGGGCGTCGGTTATAATTCACCCCTCCACTTT

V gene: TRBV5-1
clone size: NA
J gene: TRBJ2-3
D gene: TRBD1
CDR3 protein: CASSLEGQASDTQYF
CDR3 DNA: TGCGCCAGCAGCTTGGAAGGACAGGCTTCCGATACGCAGTATTTT

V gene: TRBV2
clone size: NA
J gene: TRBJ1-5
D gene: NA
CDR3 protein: CASSEDTGTYQPQHF
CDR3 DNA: TGTGCCAGCAGTGAGGATACAGGGACCTATCAGCCCCAGCATTTT

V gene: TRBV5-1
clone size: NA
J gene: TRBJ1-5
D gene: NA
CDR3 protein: CASSLEGISNQPQHF
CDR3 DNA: TGCGCCAGCAGCTTGGAGGGGATTAGCAATCAGCCCCAGCATTTT

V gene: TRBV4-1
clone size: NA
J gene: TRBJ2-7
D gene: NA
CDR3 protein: CASSQGGGSYEQYF
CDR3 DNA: TGCGCCAGCAGCCAAGGAGGGGGATCCTACGAGCAGTACTTC

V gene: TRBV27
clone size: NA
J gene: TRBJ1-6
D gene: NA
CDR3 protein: CASSLGGSPNSPLHF
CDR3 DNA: TGTGCCAGCAGTTTAGGAGGGAGTCCAAATTCACCCCTCCACTTT

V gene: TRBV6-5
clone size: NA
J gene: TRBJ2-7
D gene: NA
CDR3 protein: CASSYLGGPVEQYF
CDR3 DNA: TGTGCCAGCAGTTACCTTGGGGGGCCAGTCGAGCAGTACTTC

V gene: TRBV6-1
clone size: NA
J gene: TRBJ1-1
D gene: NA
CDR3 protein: CASSEEGGRLNTEAFF
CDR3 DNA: TGTGCCAGCAGTGAAGAAGGCGGACGGCTGAACACTGAAGCTTTCTTT

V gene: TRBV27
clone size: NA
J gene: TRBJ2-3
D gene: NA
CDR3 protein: CASSLRGEGDTQYF
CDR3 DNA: TGTGCCAGCAGTTTACGGGGAGAGGGAGATACGCAGTATTTT

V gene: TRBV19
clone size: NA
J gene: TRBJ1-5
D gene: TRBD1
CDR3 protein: CASSFPGTGGDQPQHF
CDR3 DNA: TGTGCCAGTAGTTTTCCCGGGACAGGGGGCGACCAGCCCCAGCATTTT

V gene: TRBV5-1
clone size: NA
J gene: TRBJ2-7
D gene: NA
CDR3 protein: CASSPDRPLSYEQYF
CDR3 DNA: TGCGCCAGCAGCCCCGACAGGCCCCTCTCCTACGAGCAGTACTTC

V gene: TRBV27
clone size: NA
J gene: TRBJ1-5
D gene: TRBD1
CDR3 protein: CASSHQGDNQPQHF
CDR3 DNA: TGTGCCAGCAGCCACCAGGGGGACAATCAGCCCCAGCATTTT

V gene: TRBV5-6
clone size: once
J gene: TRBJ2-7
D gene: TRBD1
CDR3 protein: CASSTGTGILEQYF
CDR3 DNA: TGTGCCAGCAGCACCGGGACAGGGATTCTCGAGCAGTACTTC

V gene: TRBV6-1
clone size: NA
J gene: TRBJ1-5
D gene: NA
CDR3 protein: CASSEFERPRGNQPQHF
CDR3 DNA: TGTGCCAGCAGTGAATTCGAAAGGCCCAGGGGCAATCAGCCCCAGCATTTT

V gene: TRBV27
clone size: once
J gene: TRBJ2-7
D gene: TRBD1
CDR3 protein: CASSPGTGRSDEQYF
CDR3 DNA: TGTGCCAGCAGTCCAGGGACAGGGCGCTCGGACGAGCAGTACTTC

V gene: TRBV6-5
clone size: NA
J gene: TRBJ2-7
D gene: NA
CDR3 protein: CASSLRGTYEQYF
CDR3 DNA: TGTGCCAGCAGCCTCAGGGGAACCTACGAGCAGTACTTC

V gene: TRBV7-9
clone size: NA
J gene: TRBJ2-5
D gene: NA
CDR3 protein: CASSFDLTETQYF
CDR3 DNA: TGTGCCAGCAGCTTTGACTTAACGGAGACCCAGTACTTC

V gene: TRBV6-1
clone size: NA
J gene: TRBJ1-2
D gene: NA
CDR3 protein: CASSLVTGGSGYTF
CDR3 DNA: TGTGCCAGCAGCCTAGTAACTGGAGGGTCTGGCTACACCTTC

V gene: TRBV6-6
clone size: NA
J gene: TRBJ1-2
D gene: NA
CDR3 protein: CASSYEDSYGYTF
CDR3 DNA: TGTGCCAGCAGTTACGAAGACAGCTATGGCTACACCTTC